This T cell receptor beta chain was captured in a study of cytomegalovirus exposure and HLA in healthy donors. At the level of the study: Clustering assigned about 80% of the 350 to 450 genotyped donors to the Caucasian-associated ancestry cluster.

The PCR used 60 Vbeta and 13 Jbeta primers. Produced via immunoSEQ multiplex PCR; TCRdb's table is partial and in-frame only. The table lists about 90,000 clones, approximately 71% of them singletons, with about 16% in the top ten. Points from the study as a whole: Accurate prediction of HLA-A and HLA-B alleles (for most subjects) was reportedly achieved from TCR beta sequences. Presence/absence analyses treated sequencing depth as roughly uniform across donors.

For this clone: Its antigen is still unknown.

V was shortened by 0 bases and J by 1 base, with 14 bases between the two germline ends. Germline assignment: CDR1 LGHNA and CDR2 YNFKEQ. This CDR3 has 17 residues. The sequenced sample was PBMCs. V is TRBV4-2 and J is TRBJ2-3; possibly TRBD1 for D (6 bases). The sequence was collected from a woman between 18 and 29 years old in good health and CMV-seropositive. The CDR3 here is CASSQESSQGGTDTQYF. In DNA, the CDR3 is TGTGCCAGCAGCCAAGAGAGCTCACAGGGTGGCACAGATACGCAGTATTTT.